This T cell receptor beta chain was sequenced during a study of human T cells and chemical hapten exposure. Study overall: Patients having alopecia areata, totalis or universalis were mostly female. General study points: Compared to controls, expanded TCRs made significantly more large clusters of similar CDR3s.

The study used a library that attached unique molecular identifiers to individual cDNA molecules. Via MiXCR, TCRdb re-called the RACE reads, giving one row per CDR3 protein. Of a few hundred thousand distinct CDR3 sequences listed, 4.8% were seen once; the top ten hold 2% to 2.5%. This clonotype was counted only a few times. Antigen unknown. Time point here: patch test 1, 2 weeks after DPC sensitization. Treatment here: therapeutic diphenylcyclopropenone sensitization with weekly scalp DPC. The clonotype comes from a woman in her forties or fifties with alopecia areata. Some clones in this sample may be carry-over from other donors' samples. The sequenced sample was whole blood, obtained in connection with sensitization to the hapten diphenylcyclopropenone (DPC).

This CDR3 reads CASSVAWAGQMNTEAFF. The CDR3 DNA reads as TGTGCCAGCAGCGTTGCATGGGCAGGGCAAATGAACACTGAAGCTTTCTTT. This sequence joins TRBV7-2 and TRBJ1-1; TRBD1 is a possible D gene (5 bases). Germline V gene data show CDR1 as SGHTA and CDR2 as FQGNSA. The CDR3 loop spans 17 amino acids. V dropped 5 bases and J dropped 0 bases, with 19 bases sitting between them.